This T cell receptor (beta chain) comes out of a study of blood T cells in healthy people across ages. Study results and caveats: As age increased, TCR beta diversity per million T cells fell in a roughly linear fashion. PBMCs went unsorted, and a conclusive naive versus antigen-experienced comparison was therefore prevented.

A word on this clonotype: Its antigen is not identified.

The CDR3 totals 15 residues. Germline CDR1 is DFQATT and CDR2 is SNEGSKA (reference sequence). The V gene end was trimmed by 0 bases and the J gene end by 5 bases; junction bases not matched to a gene: 8. Through a sample-barcoded 5' primer and a J-beta primer mix, a second PCR was run for roughly 6 to 12 cycles. Every molecule of cDNA carried a tag from a template-switch adaptor with 12 random nucleotides. One entry per CDR3 protein, called by TCRdb with MiXCR from the 5' RACE reads. The repertoire consists of more than 1,400,000 distinct CDR3 sequences, with approximately 42% occurring once and the leading ten covering approximately 7.9%.

The receptor was isolated from a woman between 18 and 29 years old in good health. This chain joins TRBV20-1 and TRBJ1-1; 8 nucleotides match TRBD1. The specimen sequenced was blood. This CDR3 is CSARDFNRGRTEAFF. In DNA, the CDR3 is TGCAGTGCTAGAGATTTCAACAGGGGGAGGACTGAAGCTTTCTTT.